This TCR beta chain was recorded in a study of identical twins. Germline lookup yields CDR1 MDHEN and CDR2 SYDVKM. Germline trimming cut 4 bases from V and 0 bases from J; bases unmatched to any gene: 9. The CDR3 has 18 residues. Each cDNA held unique molecular identifiers, and template switching gave it a universal primer site. MiXCR, applied by TCRdb to the 5' RACE reads, yields one record per CDR3 protein. This sample carries 200,000 to 250,000 distinct CDR3 sequences, about 7% of them seen once, and the ten largest clones take around 3.4%. This same sample was also taken into another study, of yellow fever vaccine responses in identical twins.

This TCR was recovered from a young woman in good health. Material: memory (CD45RO+) T cells sorted from blood. The rearrangement joins TRBV28 to TRBJ2-6; 7 bases align to TRBD1. Here the CDR3 DNA reads TGTGCCAGCAGTTCATCGACAGGGAAGAGCTCTGGGGCCAACGTCCTGACTTTC. Protein: CASSSSTGKSSGANVLTF.